The next 19 T cell receptor beta chains were all read from a single sample in a study of identical twins. Each CDR3 protein gets one entry after TCRdb re-called the 5' RACE reads with MiXCR. The table records 1.5 million to 2 million distinct CDR3 sequences, under 35% of them present only once. The sample taken for sequencing was cord blood. The receptors here all came from a newborn girl in good health.

This clonotype was counted only a few times. J is TRBJ2-5 and V is TRBV21-1. TRBV21-1 is a pseudogene segment. The CDR3 length is 13 residues. The CDR3 DNA is TGTGCCAGCAGCAAAAAAAGTCAAGAGACCCAGTACTTC. Its protein product is CASSKKSQETQYF.

The chain carries TRBV4-2 and TRBJ1-2; 7 positions match TRBD1. The CDR3 runs to 15 residues. With 0 bases clipped from V and 4 bases from J, the junction kept 5 bases outside the gene matches. Germline loops: CDR1 LGHNA, CDR2 YNFKEQ. The CDR3 sequence: CASSQERGRGYGYTF. The CDR3 DNA reads as TGTGCCAGCAGCCAAGAAAGGGGGCGAGGCTATGGCTACACCTTC.

The chain links TRBV12-3 or TRBV12-4 to TRBJ2-1; D unresolved. Trimming removed 0 bases from V and 13 bases from J, with 19 bases in between. The CDR3 is 15 amino acids. The CDR3 reads CASSLARISPKTQFF. The CDR3 region has the DNA TGTGCCAGCAGTTTAGCTCGCATAAGCCCAAAGACCCAGTTCTTC.

The gene calls are TRBV6-5 and TRBJ1-2; tentatively, D is TRBD1 (6 bases). The CDR3 totals 14 residues. Germline-derived CDR1 and CDR2 are MNHEY and SVGAGI. V dropped 6 bases and J dropped 3 bases, with 14 bases sitting between them. CDR3 nucleotide sequence: TGTGCCAGCAGACCGACAGGCTGGGACTATGGCTACACCTTC. Residues: CASRPTGWDYGYTF.

This clonotype was detected a few times. This rearrangement joins TRBV3-1 to TRBJ1-6; 9 nucleotides align to TRBD1. After removal of 4 bases from V and 8 bases from J, the junction contained 6 bases not matched to a gene. CDR1 is LGHDT, CDR2 YNNKEL, per germline (reference sequence). The CDR3 spans 15 residues. CDR3 nucleotides: TGTGCCAGCAGCCTACGACAGGGGGTTGATTCACCCCTCCACTTT. It is translated as CASSLRQGVDSPLHF. Combining the CDR3 with reference TRBV3-1 and TRBJ1-6 gives the whole variable domain DTAVSQTPKYLVTQMGNDKSIKCEQNLGHDTMYWYKQDSKKFLKIMFSYNNKELIINETVPNRFSPKSPDKAHLNLHINSLELGDSAVYFCASSLRQGVDSPLHFGNGTRLTVT.

This clonotype has ten or more counts. J is TRBJ2-7 and V is TRBV12-3 or TRBV12-4, with 9 bases lining up with TRBD1. The CDR3 is 14 residues long. The V and J ends lost 3 bases and 3 bases, in that order; junction bases with no gene match: 3. The CDR3 bases are TGTGCCAGCAGTTTCCGGGACAGGGTCTACGAGCAGTACTTC. Residues: CASSFRDRVYEQYF.

The rearrangement joins TRBV3-1 to TRBJ2-3; 13 bases line up with TRBD2. The trim removed 4 bases at V and 4 bases at J, leaving 17 bases unmatched. The CDR3 is 20 amino acids. Germline V gene lookup returns CDR1 LGHDT and CDR2 YNNKEL (reference sequence). CDR3 sequence reads: CASSPGTSGILNGRPDTQYF. The CDR3 coding sequence is TGTGCCAGCAGCCCCGGGACTAGCGGGATCCTTAACGGTCGCCCAGATACGCAGTATTTT.

In its sample, this clonotype was seen a few times. The chain combines TRBV27 with TRBJ2-5; D is unresolved. The CDR3 totals 13 residues. Germline V CDR1 and CDR2: MNHEY, SMNVEV (reference sequence). V was trimmed by 5 bases and J by 11 bases, leaving 18 bases between them. The CDR3 DNA follows: TGTGCCAGCAGTCCCGACCCAACCAATGAGCAGTACTTC. Translation gives CASSPDPTNEQYF.

The V and J genes are TRBV28 and TRBJ2-3; possibly TRBD1 for D (6 bases). The CDR3 has 14 residues. V was pared by 4 bases and J by 5 bases, with 13 bases between. The germline V gene has CDR1 MDHEN and CDR2 SYDVKM. Here the CDR3 reads CASSSGDLEDTQYF. CDR3 DNA: TGTGCCAGCAGTTCAGGGGATCTTGAAGATACGCAGTATTTT.

The chain has TRBV6-6 and TRBJ1-2, with TRBD1 identical over 7 bases. The CDR3 loop spans 16 amino acids. The germline V gene encodes CDR1 MNHNY and CDR2 SVGAGI (reference sequence). J lost 3 bases, V lost 6 bases, and 13 bases had no gene match. The CDR3 DNA is TGTGCCAGCAGCCGGGACAGTCTTAAAGTGGACTATGGCTACACCTTC. The encoded protein is CASSRDSLKVDYGYTF.

Worth noting for this clonotype: With a much larger clone just one base away, this may be a read error. The gene calls are TRBV7-9 and TRBJ1-1, with D possibly TRBD1 on 5 matching bases. Per the germline V gene, CDR1 is SEHNR and CDR2 is FQNEAQ (reference sequence). This CDR3 is 13 amino acids long. CDR3 sequence (DNA): TGTACCAGCAGCTTAGGGACTGCCACTGAAGCTTTCTTT. Translation gives CTSSLGTATEAFF.

J is TRBJ2-3 and V is TRBV20-1, with TRBD1 matching over 9 bases. The junction had 4 bases not matched to a gene; V was cut back by 2 bases and J by 1 base. This CDR3 is 15 amino acids long. Germline V gene sequence: CDR1 DFQATT, CDR2 SNEGSKA (reference sequence). The CDR3 loop is CSARPRTGGTDTQYF. The CDR3 DNA reads TGCAGTGCTAGACCTAGGACAGGGGGCACAGATACGCAGTATTTT.

The J gene is TRBJ2-4, the V gene TRBV10-3, with 8 bases aligning to TRBD2. The J call is in doubt because the DNA end fits TRBJ2-7 better. CDR1 ENHRY and CDR2 SYGVKD come from the germline V gene. The CDR3 extends over 13 amino acids. The CDR3 nucleotides read TGTGCCACCGTGAGCGGGGGTGCGTACGAGCAGTACTTC. This translates into CATVSGGAYEQYF.

At least ten counts were recorded for this clonotype. CDR3 DNA sequence: TGCGCCAGCAGCTTAGACAGGCCCACAGATACGCAGTATTTT. Protein sequence: CASSLDRPTDTQYF. J is TRBJ2-3 and V is TRBV5-1; possible D gene TRBD1, 6 bases. Deletions cut 2 bases from V and 2 bases from J, with 9 bases between. Germline CDR1 SGHRS, CDR2 YFSETQ. The CDR3 has 14 residues.

This clonotype was observed a few times. This chain joins TRBV20-1 and TRBJ2-1; no definite D call. V dropped 0 bases and J dropped 5 bases, with 17 bases sitting between them. CDR1 is DFQATT and CDR2 is SNEGSKA in the germline V gene (reference sequence). The CDR3 extends over 16 amino acids. The CDR3, as DNA: TGCAGTGCTAGAGATGACCTCCTCGTCCCAAACAATGAGCAGTTCTTC. Translating gives CSARDDLLVPNNEQFF.

Only a few counts were recorded for this clonotype. The chain employs TRBV20-1 and TRBJ2-3, with TRBD2 matching over 8 bases. Per the germline V gene, CDR1 is DFQATT and CDR2 is SNEGSKA (reference sequence). The CDR3 covers 15 residues. Losses at the gene ends were 0 bases for V and 5 bases for J; bases not matched to a gene: 7. The CDR3 protein is CSARDMGLVVDTQYF. In nucleotides, the CDR3 is TGCAGTGCTAGAGACATGGGACTAGTCGTAGATACGCAGTATTTT.

This chain joins TRBV12-3 or TRBV12-4 and TRBJ2-1; 12 bases line up with TRBD2. The CDR3 length is 18 residues. V was clipped by 1 base and J by 3 bases; unmatched bases: 7. The CDR3 here is CASSLGLAGGADYNEQFF. The CDR3 nucleotides read TGTGCCAGCAGTTTAGGGCTAGCGGGGGGGGCTGACTACAATGAGCAGTTCTTC.

In this sample, this clonotype turned up a few times. The rearrangement links TRBV5-1 to TRBJ1-1; D not certain. Germline V lookup: CDR1 SGHRS, CDR2 YFSETQ. This CDR3 is built from 13 residues. V was trimmed by 1 base and J by 8 bases, leaving 12 bases between them. This chain's CDR3 is CASSLMGEGEAFF. CDR3 sequence (DNA): TGCGCCAGCAGCTTGATGGGCGAGGGAGAAGCTTTCTTT.

CDR3 sequence reads: CSVVPRVGQETQYF. CDR3 nucleotide sequence: TGCAGCGTTGTTCCCAGGGTGGGCCAAGAGACCCAGTACTTC. This rearrangement joins TRBV29-1 to TRBJ2-5; weak D call: TRBD1 (5 bases). The germline V gene encodes CDR1 SQVTM and CDR2 ANQGSEA. V dropped 4 bases and J dropped 1 base, with 13 bases sitting between them. This CDR3 is built from 14 residues.